This T cell receptor beta chain was identified in a study of T cells of healthy individuals. This clonotype was counted ten times or more. One entry per CDR3 protein results from TCRdb running MiXCR on the 5' RACE reads. The sample includes tens of thousands of distinct CDR3 sequences, roughly 15% seen only once; the top ten take roughly 16%. V was clipped by 0 bases and J by 8 bases, with 14 bases between them. The CDR3 extends over 15 amino acids. Looked up from germline, CDR1 is LGHNA and CDR2 is YSLEER. This rearrangement joins TRBV4-3 to TRBJ2-1; D is uncertain. This receptor was identified in a human donor in good health. DNA for the CDR3: TGCGCCAGCAGCCAAGAGGTCCCCCATTGGCATGAGCAGTTCTTC. Its translation is CASSQEVPHWHEQFF.